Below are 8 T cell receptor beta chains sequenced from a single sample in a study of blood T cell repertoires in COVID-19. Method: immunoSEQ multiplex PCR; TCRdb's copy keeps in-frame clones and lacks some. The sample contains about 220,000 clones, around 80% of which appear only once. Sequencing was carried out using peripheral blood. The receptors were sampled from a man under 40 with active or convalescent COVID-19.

This CDR3 reads CASSQAQAGSYNEQFF. CDR3 sequence (DNA): TGTGCCAGCAGCCAAGCACAGGCTGGCTCCTACAATGAGCAGTTCTTC. The V call is TRBV7-6, the J call TRBJ2-1; a weak D match, TRBD1 (5 bases). The CDR3 totals 16 residues. Trimming took 5 bases from V and 0 from J, leaving 14 bases between them. CDR1 and CDR2 from the germline V gene are SGHVS and FNYEAQ. Full variable domain (outside the CDR3, taken from reference TRBV7-6 and TRBJ2-1): GAGVSQSPRYKVTKRGQDVALRCDPISGHVSLYWYRQALGQGPEFLTYFNYEAQQDKSGLPNDRFSAERPEGSISTLTIQRTEQRDSAMYRCASSQAQAGSYNEQFFGPGTRLTVL.

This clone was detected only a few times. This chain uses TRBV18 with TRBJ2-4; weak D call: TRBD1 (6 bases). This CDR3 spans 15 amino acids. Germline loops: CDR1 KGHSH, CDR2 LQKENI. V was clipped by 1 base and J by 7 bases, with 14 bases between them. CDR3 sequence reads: CASSPRPQQGNIQYF. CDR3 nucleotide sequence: TGTGCCAGCTCACCACGGCCACAACAGGGCAACATTCAGTACTTC.

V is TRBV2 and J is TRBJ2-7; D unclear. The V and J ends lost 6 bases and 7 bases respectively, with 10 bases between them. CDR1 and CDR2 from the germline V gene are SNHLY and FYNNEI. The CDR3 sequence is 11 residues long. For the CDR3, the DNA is TGTGCCAGCAGGGGCTTCTTGGAGCAGTACTTC. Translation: CASRGFLEQYF.

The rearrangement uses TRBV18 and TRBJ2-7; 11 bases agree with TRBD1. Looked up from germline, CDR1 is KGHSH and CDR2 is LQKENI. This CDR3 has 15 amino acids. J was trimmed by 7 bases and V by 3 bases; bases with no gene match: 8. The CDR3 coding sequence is TGTGCCAGCTCACCCCCGGGACAGGGGGTGGGGGAGCAGTACTTC. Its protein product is CASSPPGQGVGEQYF.

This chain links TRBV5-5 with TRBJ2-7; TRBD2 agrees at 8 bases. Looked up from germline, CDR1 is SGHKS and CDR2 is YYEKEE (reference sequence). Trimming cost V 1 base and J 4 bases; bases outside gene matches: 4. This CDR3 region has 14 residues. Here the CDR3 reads CASSLLGGGYEQYF. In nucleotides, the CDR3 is TGTGCCAGCAGCTTGCTGGGCGGGGGGTACGAGCAGTACTTC.

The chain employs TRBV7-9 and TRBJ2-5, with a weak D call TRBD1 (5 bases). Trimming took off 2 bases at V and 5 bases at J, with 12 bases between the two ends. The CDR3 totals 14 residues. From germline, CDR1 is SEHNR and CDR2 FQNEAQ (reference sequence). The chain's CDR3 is CASSLTDSRETQYF. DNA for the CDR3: TGTGCCAGCAGCTTAACCGACAGTCGGGAGACCCAGTACTTC.

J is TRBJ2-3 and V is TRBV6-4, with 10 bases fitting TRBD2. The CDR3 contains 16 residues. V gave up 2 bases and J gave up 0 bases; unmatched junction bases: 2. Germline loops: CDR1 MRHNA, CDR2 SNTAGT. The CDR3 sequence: CASSDGTSASTDTQYF. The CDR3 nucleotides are TGTGCCAGCAGTGACGGGACTAGCGCTAGCACAGATACGCAGTATTTT.

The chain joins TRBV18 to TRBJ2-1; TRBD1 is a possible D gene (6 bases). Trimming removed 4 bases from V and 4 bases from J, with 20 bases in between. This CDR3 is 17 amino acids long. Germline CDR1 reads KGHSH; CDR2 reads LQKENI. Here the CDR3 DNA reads TGTGCCAGCTCACTACTACAGGGCCTCCAGACTTACAATGAGCAGTTCTTC. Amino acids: CASSLLQGLQTYNEQFF.